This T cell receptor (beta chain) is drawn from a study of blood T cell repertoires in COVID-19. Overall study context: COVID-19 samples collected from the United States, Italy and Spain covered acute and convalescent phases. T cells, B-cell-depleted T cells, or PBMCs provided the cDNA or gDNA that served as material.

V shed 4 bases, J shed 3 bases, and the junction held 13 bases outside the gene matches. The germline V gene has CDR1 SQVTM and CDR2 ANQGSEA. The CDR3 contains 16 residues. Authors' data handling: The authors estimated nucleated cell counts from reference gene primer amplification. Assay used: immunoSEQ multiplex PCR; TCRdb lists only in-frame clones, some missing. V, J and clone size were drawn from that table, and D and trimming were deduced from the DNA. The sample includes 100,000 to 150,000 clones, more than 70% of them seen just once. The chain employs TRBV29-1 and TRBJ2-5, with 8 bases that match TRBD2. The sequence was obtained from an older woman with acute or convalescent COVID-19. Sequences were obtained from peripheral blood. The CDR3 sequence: CSVGRAGEIQKETQYF. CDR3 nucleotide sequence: TGCAGCGTTGGCAGAGCGGGAGAAATTCAGAAAGAGACCCAGTACTTC.